The 16 T cell receptor beta chains reported below all come from one sample, sequenced in a study of identical twins. MiXCR, run by TCRdb on the 5' RACE reads, gives a single entry per CDR3 protein. The sample holds 17,000 or so distinct CDR3 sequences; roughly 71% are singletons and the top ten take less than 6.5%. Material: memory (CD45RO+) T cells sorted from blood. These TCRs come from a woman under 30 in good health. This table probably holds off-target reads from a library built for another chain.

There are a few counts of this clonotype. The V gene is TRBV7-2, the J gene TRBJ2-4; 13 nucleotides line up with TRBD2. J lost 6 bases, V lost 5 bases, and 10 bases had no gene match. The CDR3 spans 17 residues. From germline, CDR1 is SGHTA and CDR2 FQGNSA. The CDR3 DNA is TGTGCCAGCAGCCCCCTCACTAGCGGGAGGGCCGGAAACATTCAGTACTTC. It is translated as CASSPLTSGRAGNIQYF.

The chain joins TRBV12-3 or TRBV12-4 to TRBJ2-7; D perhaps matches TRBD1 (6 bases). The V end was cut by 6 bases, the J end by 5 bases, with 11 bases between. The CDR3 covers 12 residues. The CDR3 nucleotides are TGTGCCAGCAGCCGGACAGAGGACGAGCAGTACTTC. Residues: CASSRTEDEQYF.

The sample holds a few counts of this clonotype. The V and J genes are TRBV5-6 and TRBJ2-7, with 11 bases fitting TRBD2. Germline V gene data show CDR1 as SGHDT and CDR2 as YYEEEE. Trimming removed 7 bases from V and 7 bases from J; junction bases left unmatched: 13. CDR3 length equals 15 residues. The DNA of the CDR3 is TGTGCCAGCGCTCCCCTAGCGGGAGGACCGGAGGAGCAGTACTTC. It specifies CASAPLAGGPEEQYF.

The gene calls are TRBV7-2 and TRBJ2-3; D is unclear. CDR1 is SGHTA, CDR2 FQGNSA, per germline. CDR3 length equals 12 residues. Trimming took 5 bases from V and 4 from J, leaving 7 bases between them. The CDR3 loop is CASSPPPDTQYF. Written as DNA, the CDR3 is TGTGCCAGCAGCCCGCCCCCAGATACGCAGTATTTT. The full variable domain, with the rest looked up from reference TRBV7-2 and TRBJ2-3, is GAGVSQSPSNKVTEKGKDVELRCDPISGHTALYWYRQSLGQGLEFLIYFQGNSAPDKSGLPSDRFSAERTGGSVSTLTIQRTQQEDSAVYLCASSPPPDTQYFGPGTRLTVL.

The rearrangement uses TRBV7-9 and TRBJ1-2; D remains unclear. This CDR3 is 12 amino acids long. V lost 1 base to trimming and J lost 3 bases, with 3 bases between them. Looked up from germline, CDR1 is SEHNR and CDR2 is FQNEAQ (reference sequence). CDR3 region: CASSLVDYGYTF. The CDR3 bases are TGTGCCAGCAGCTTAGTAGACTATGGCTACACCTTC.

The V and J genes are TRBV19 and TRBJ1-4; D may be TRBD1 (5 bases). Germline V gene lookup returns CDR1 LNHDA and CDR2 SQIVND (reference sequence). V was pared by 3 bases and J by 5 bases, with 16 bases between. The CDR3 runs 16 residues. CDR3 sequence (DNA): TGTGCCAGTAGTATGCGGGAAAGGGGAACAAATGAAAAACTGTTTTTT. Translating gives CASSMRERGTNEKLFF.

The chain is built from TRBV27 and TRBJ2-1; D unresolved. The CDR3 sequence is 13 residues long. V lost 7 bases and J lost 3, with 10 bases in between. Germline loops: CDR1 MNHEY, CDR2 SMNVEV (reference sequence). CDR3 loop: CASIRLGYNEQFF. The CDR3 coding sequence is TGTGCCAGCATCCGGTTAGGCTACAATGAGCAGTTCTTC.

This chain links TRBV7-9 with TRBJ1-1; 7 nucleotides match TRBD1. Trimming at V came to 1 base and at J to 6 bases, leaving 11 bases not matched to a gene. Germline CDR1 reads SEHNR; CDR2 reads FQNEAQ (reference sequence). The CDR3 contains 16 residues. CDR3 in amino acids: CASSLVRGGAGPEAFF. The CDR3 nucleotides are TGTGCCAGCAGCTTAGTTCGAGGGGGCGCGGGTCCTGAAGCTTTCTTT.

The V call is TRBV6-2 or TRBV6-3, the J call TRBJ2-1, with a weak D call TRBD2 (6 bases). This CDR3 spans 14 amino acids. The germline V gene encodes CDR1 MNHEY and CDR2 SVGEGT. Trimming removed 8 bases from V and 5 bases from J, with 16 bases in between. CDR3: CASGSGEGNNEQFF. The CDR3 DNA reads as TGTGCCAGCGGGTCGGGAGAAGGGAACAATGAGCAGTTCTTC.

The rearrangement joins TRBV10-3 to TRBJ2-7; D is possibly TRBD1 or TRBD2 (5 bases each). Germline CDR1 reads ENHRY; CDR2 reads SYGVKD. The CDR3 sequence is 12 residues long. The V end lost 4 bases, the J end lost 7 bases, and 11 bases lay between the germline ends. CDR3 DNA: TGTGCCATCAGTGCGGGGACGGGTGAGCAGTACTTC. As protein: CAISAGTGEQYF.

This clonotype was detected only once. This chain connects TRBV11-2 to TRBJ1-1, with D possibly TRBD1 on 5 matching bases. V lost 3 bases, J lost 0 bases, and 14 bases lay in between. The CDR3 length is 16 residues. The germline V gene encodes CDR1 SGHAT and CDR2 FQNNGV. The CDR3 DNA sequence: TGTGCCAGCAGCTTTGGAGCGGGGACCTTGAACACTGAAGCTTTCTTT. Its protein is CASSFGAGTLNTEAFF.

This clonotype was recorded only once. The chain has TRBV30 and TRBJ1-4; D unresolved. Trimming removed 6 bases from V and 5 bases from J, with 7 bases in between. Germline V gene sequence: CDR1 GTSNPN, CDR2 SVGIG (reference sequence). The CDR3 runs 11 residues. The CDR3 DNA is TGTGCCTGCCTCCACAATGAAAAACTGTTTTTT. Translated: CACLHNEKLFF.

This clonotype showed up just a few times. The V and J genes are TRBV21-1 and TRBJ2-5; no check of the table's D call, TRBD1, against the DNA was made. TRBV21-1 is classified as a pseudogene. There are 15 residues in the CDR3. The CDR3 sequence is CASSSLPRQAKTQYF. CDR3 sequence (DNA): TGTGCCAGCAGCAGCCTTCCCAGACAGGCCAAGACCCAGTACTTC.

This clonotype was picked up a small number of times. The chain recombines TRBV20-1 with TRBJ2-7; D might be TRBD1 (5 bases). The CDR3 has 12 residues. Per germline, CDR1 DFQATT and CDR2 SNEGSKA (reference sequence). V lost 6 bases and J lost 0, with 9 bases in between. Written as DNA, the CDR3 is TGCAGTGCCAGGACACTCTCCTACGAGCAGTACTTC. It is translated as CSARTLSYEQYF.

The CDR3, as DNA: TGTGCCAGCAGGCCCGGGGACCCCTCTGGGGCCAACGTCCTGACTTTC. Protein product: CASRPGDPSGANVLTF. This chain joins TRBV6-5 and TRBJ2-6, with D perhaps matching TRBD1 or TRBD2 (5 bases each). V gave up 6 bases and J gave up 0 bases, with 12 bases separating them. CDR3 length: 16 amino acids. Germline loops: CDR1 MNHEY, CDR2 SVGAGI.

This clonotype was found once. The rearrangement uses TRBV27 and TRBJ2-6, with D uncertain. This CDR3 region has 18 residues. Germline CDR1 is MNHEY and CDR2 is SMNVEV (reference sequence). V gave up 5 bases and J gave up 0 bases, with 17 bases separating them. The CDR3 here is CASSPFSITHSGANVLTF. For the CDR3, the DNA is TGTGCCAGCAGTCCCTTCTCTATAACACACTCTGGGGCCAACGTCCTGACTTTC. The full variable domain, its missing parts supplied by reference TRBV27 and TRBJ2-6, is EAQVTQNPRYLITVTGKKLTVTCSQNMNHEYMSWYRQDPGLGLRQIYYSMNVEVTDKGDVPEGYKVSRKEKRNFPLILESPSPNQTSLYFCASSPFSITHSGANVLTFGAGSRLTVL.